This entry lists 32 T cell receptor beta chains sequenced from one sample in a study of cytomegalovirus exposure and HLA in healthy donors. Use of 60 Vbeta and 13 Jbeta primers characterized the PCR. Produced via immunoSEQ multiplex PCR; TCRdb's table is partial and in-frame only. This sample carries under 150,000 clones, about 85% of them seen once, and the ten largest clones take 1.5% to 2%. Sequenced material: PBMCs. The receptors come from a boy between 10 and 17 years old in good health and CMV-seronegative.

The chain is built from TRBV7-9 and TRBJ2-5; 7 bases map to TRBD1. The CDR3 spans 16 residues. The germline gives CDR1 SEHNR, CDR2 FQNEAQ (reference sequence). The junction had 13 bases not matched to a gene; V was cut back by 6 bases and J by 3 bases. CDR3: CASSPPFRQGKETQYF. CDR3 in DNA: TGTGCCAGCAGTCCCCCCTTCAGACAGGGCAAAGAGACCCAGTACTTC.

The chain joins TRBV6-5 to TRBJ2-7; 11 positions agree with TRBD2. The CDR3 spans 14 residues. Germline CDR1 MNHEY, CDR2 SVGAGI. Trimming cost V 5 bases and J 7 bases; bases outside gene matches: 7. This CDR3 is CASSQLAGAGEQYF. CDR3 DNA: TGTGCCAGCAGTCAACTAGCGGGGGCGGGAGAGCAGTACTTC.

The chain is built from TRBV18 and TRBJ1-2; D remains ambiguous. Germline V gene lookup returns CDR1 KGHSH and CDR2 LQKENI. V was clipped by 2 bases and J by 8 bases, with 12 bases between them. This CDR3 has 13 amino acids. CDR3 residues: CASSPTGNEGYTF. CDR3 bases: TGTGCCAGCTCACCAACCGGGAACGAAGGCTACACCTTC.

The chain uses TRBV6-1 and TRBJ2-7; TRBD2 is a possible D gene (6 bases). V lost 8 bases and J 4 bases, leaving 15 bases between the germline ends. Germline V gives CDR1 MNHNS, CDR2 SASEGT. This CDR3 contains 13 residues. The CDR3, as DNA: TGTGCCAGCTCCTGGGAGGACGGGTACGAGCAGTACTTC. It yields the protein CASSWEDGYEQYF.

This clone has more than one count but fewer than ten. The chain combines TRBV5-1 with TRBJ1-1; D is unresolved. In germline, CDR1 is SGHRS, CDR2 YFSETQ. V shed 2 bases and J shed 3 bases, with 5 bases lying between them. This CDR3 region has 12 residues. Here the CDR3 reads CASSFLDTEAFF. The CDR3 DNA reads as TGCGCCAGCAGCTTCCTTGACACTGAAGCTTTCTTT.

This chain uses TRBV5-4 with TRBJ2-7, with 9 bases that match TRBD2. The V segment lost 0 bases and the J segment 6 bases; nucleotides outside the gene matches: 16. CDR3 length: 18 amino acids. The germline V gene has CDR1 SGHNT and CDR2 YYREEE (reference sequence). In nucleotides, the CDR3 is TGTGCCAGCAGCTTGGCTCCCGCCGGGGCGGGAGGGAGAGGCGAGCAGTACTTC. It encodes CASSLAPAGAGGRGEQYF. The complete variable domain, with remaining parts taken from reference TRBV5-4 and TRBJ2-7, reads ETGVTQSPTHLIKTRGQQVTLRCSSQSGHNTVSWYQQALGQGPQFIFQYYREEENGRGNFPPRFSGLQFPNYSSELNVNALELDDSALYLCASSLAPAGAGGRGEQYFGPGTRLTVT.

About this clone: At one boundary the junction diverges from the germline segment, which might be a read error. The chain carries TRBV29-1 and TRBJ1-1; 7 nucleotides agree with TRBD1. The CDR3 length is 12 residues. In germline, CDR1 is SQVTM, CDR2 ANQGSEA. The CDR3 loop reads CSALRGNAEAFF. The DNA of the CDR3 is TGCAGCGCCCTCAGGGGGAACGCTGAAGCTTTCTTT.

This chain connects TRBV6-5 to TRBJ1-2; TRBD1 might be the D (6 bases). The CDR3 extends over 13 amino acids. The ends were cut back, 7 bases at V and 2 bases at J, with 11 bases in the middle. Germline lookup yields CDR1 MNHEY and CDR2 SVGAGI. The CDR3 protein is CASTGGANYGYTF. CDR3 DNA sequence: TGTGCCAGCACGGGGGGCGCGAACTATGGCTACACCTTC.

This chain connects TRBV10-3 to TRBJ2-1, with 12 bases lining up with TRBD2. Germline V gene sequence: CDR1 ENHRY, CDR2 SYGVKD. Trimming at V came to 11 bases and at J to 12 bases, leaving 17 bases not matched to a gene. The CDR3 consists of 15 residues. CDR3 in DNA: TGTGCCTCGACTAGTACCGGGACTAGCGGGTGGGGGCAGTTCTTC. This codes for CASTSTGTSGWGQFF.

V and J are TRBV7-8 and TRBJ2-7; a weak D match, TRBD2 (6 bases). Trimming pared 1 base from V and 2 bases from J, leaving 9 bases between. Per the germline V gene, CDR1 is SGHVS and CDR2 is FQNEAQ. This CDR3 comprises 14 residues. CDR3 nucleotides: TGTGCCAGCAGCTTAGGTGGGGGGACCTACGAGCAGTACTTC. This translates into CASSLGGGTYEQYF. Supplemented by reference TRBV7-8 and TRBJ2-7, the full variable domain reads GAGVSQSPRYKVAKRGQDVALRCDPISGHVSLFWYQQALGQGPEFLTYFQNEAQLDKSGLPSDRFFAERPEGSVSTLKIQRTQQEDSAVYLCASSLGGGTYEQYFGPGTRLTVT.

The rearrangement uses TRBV27 and TRBJ1-5; 7 nucleotides line up with TRBD1. There are 16 residues in the CDR3. Germline V gives CDR1 MNHEY, CDR2 SMNVEV (reference sequence). With 5 bases clipped from V and 0 bases from J, the junction kept 7 bases outside the gene matches. The CDR3: CASSGPGQFSNQPQHF. The CDR3 nucleotides are TGTGCCAGCAGTGGACCGGGACAGTTTAGCAATCAGCCCCAGCATTTT.

The rearrangement links TRBV27 to TRBJ2-7, with 12 bases matching TRBD2. Germline CDR1 reads MNHEY; CDR2 reads SMNVEV (reference sequence). This CDR3 is built from 16 residues. The V gene end was trimmed by 5 bases and the J gene end by 0 bases; junction bases not matched to a gene: 5. CDR3 nucleotides: TGTGCCAGCAGTCTCCGACTAGCGGGAGCCTCCTACGAGCAGTACTTC. It codes for CASSLRLAGASYEQYF.

The chain links TRBV7-6 to TRBJ2-5; D gene uncertain. The germline CDR1 and CDR2 sequences are SGHVS and FNYEAQ. The V end was cut by 5 bases, the J end by 4 bases, with 14 bases between. The CDR3 is 14 amino acids. The CDR3 loop is CASSIPAAGETQYF. Here the CDR3 DNA reads TGTGCCAGCAGCATACCGGCGGCCGGAGAGACCCAGTACTTC. The full variable domain, in which reference TRBV7-6 and TRBJ2-5 provide the parts outside the CDR3, is GAGVSQSPRYKVTKRGQDVALRCDPISGHVSLYWYRQALGQGPEFLTYFNYEAQQDKSGLPNDRFSAERPEGSISTLTIQRTEQRDSAMYRCASSIPAAGETQYFGPGTRLLVL.

The chain recombines TRBV6-5 with TRBJ2-7; a weak D match, TRBD1 (6 bases). The CDR3 loop spans 16 amino acids. Germline-derived CDR1 and CDR2 are MNHEY and SVGAGI. Trimming stripped 0 bases from V and 0 bases from J, with 12 bases between. The CDR3 protein is CASSYSVRGSSYEQYF. The CDR3 bases are TGTGCCAGCAGTTACTCGGTGAGGGGGAGCTCCTACGAGCAGTACTTC.

The rearrangement joins TRBV6-1 to TRBJ2-7; possibly TRBD1 for D (6 bases). This CDR3 spans 11 amino acids. V was pared by 7 bases and J by 5 bases, with 9 bases between. From germline, CDR1 is MNHNS and CDR2 SASEGT. Written as DNA, the CDR3 is TGTGCCAGCAACAGGGTTCACGAGCAGTACTTC. Translated: CASNRVHEQYF.

The chain employs TRBV6-5 and TRBJ2-3; D is undetermined. The V gene's germline CDR1 is MNHEY and CDR2 SVGAGI. This CDR3 has 14 residues. Trimming removed 5 bases from V and 0 bases from J, with 9 bases in between. In DNA form, the CDR3 reads TGTGCCAGCAGTCCAGGCGCTAGCACAGATACGCAGTATTTT. It translates to CASSPGASTDTQYF.

This rearrangement joins TRBV7-2 to TRBJ2-5; 13 bases are shared with TRBD2. V lost 4 bases, J lost 1 base, and 3 bases stayed unmatched. Germline V gene lookup returns CDR1 SGHTA and CDR2 FQGNSA. CDR3 size: 16 residues. The CDR3 loop reads CASSSRTSGGQETQYF. The CDR3 bases are TGTGCCAGCAGCTCCCGGACTAGCGGGGGCCAAGAGACCCAGTACTTC. The full variable domain, in which reference TRBV7-2 and TRBJ2-5 provide the parts outside the CDR3, is GAGVSQSPSNKVTEKGKDVELRCDPISGHTALYWYRQSLGQGLEFLIYFQGNSAPDKSGLPSDRFSAERTGGSVSTLTIQRTQQEDSAVYLCASSSRTSGGQETQYFGPGTRLLVL.

The rearrangement joins TRBV10-2 to TRBJ1-6; tentatively, D is TRBD1 (6 bases). Germline CDR1 reads WSHSY; CDR2 reads SAAADI. Trimming left V 5 bases short and J 8 bases short, with 13 bases between. CDR3 length: 14 residues. CDR3 residues: CASSQDYRDSPLHF. Here the CDR3 DNA reads TGCGCCAGCAGTCAAGATTACAGGGATTCACCCCTCCACTTT.

This chain links TRBV5-8 with TRBJ2-7, with D tentatively TRBD1 (8 bases). CDR1 is SGHTS and CDR2 is YDEGEE in the germline V gene. The length of the CDR3 is 14 residues. Between the trimmed V and J ends, which lost 4 bases and 7 bases, there was a span of 18 bases. The CDR3 here is CASSLPNRGGEQYF. CDR3 in DNA: TGTGCCAGCAGCCTCCCAAACAGGGGGGGTGAGCAGTACTTC.

The V call is TRBV7-6, the J call TRBJ2-5, with D uncertain. The CDR3 totals 16 residues. The V gene's germline CDR1 is SGHVS and CDR2 FNYEAQ. Trimming stripped 2 bases from V and 1 base from J, with 14 bases between. CDR3: CASSLLEATIQETQYF. The CDR3 bases are TGTGCCAGCAGCTTATTAGAAGCGACCATCCAAGAGACCCAGTACTTC.

The chain joins TRBV7-9 to TRBJ2-1, with TRBD2 identical over 7 bases. The CDR3 is 14 amino acids. V was clipped by 1 base and J by 11 bases; unmatched bases: 8. Germline V gene lookup returns CDR1 SEHNR and CDR2 FQNEAQ (reference sequence). CDR3 region: CASSLVVSLAKQFF. In DNA form, the CDR3 reads TGTGCCAGCAGCTTAGTCGTTTCACTAGCGAAGCAGTTCTTC.

The chain joins TRBV6-5 to TRBJ1-1, with D perhaps matching TRBD1 (6 bases). The V end was cut by 2 bases, the J end by 0 bases, with 10 bases between. CDR1 is MNHEY and CDR2 is SVGAGI in the germline V gene. The CDR3 extends over 15 amino acids. This chain's CDR3 is CASSYEGVMNTEAFF. The DNA for the CDR3 is TGTGCCAGCAGTTACGAGGGGGTCATGAACACTGAAGCTTTCTTT.

J is TRBJ2-1 and V is TRBV19, with 7 nucleotides matching TRBD1. CDR1 and CDR2 from the germline V gene are LNHDA and SQIVND (reference sequence). Trimming took 7 bases from V and 6 from J; bases not matched to a gene: 12. CDR3 length equals 15 residues. The CDR3 reads CASKLSGTVVNEQFF. The CDR3 bases are TGTGCCAGTAAACTCTCCGGGACAGTCGTCAATGAGCAGTTCTTC.

The J gene is TRBJ2-7, the V gene TRBV30, with TRBD1 matching 8 bases. With 0 bases clipped from V and 7 bases from J, the junction kept 8 bases outside the gene matches. Looked up from germline, CDR1 is GTSNPN and CDR2 is SVGIG (reference sequence). This CDR3 comprises 14 residues. CDR3 bases: TGTGCCTGGAGTGTGCGAGACAGGGGCAAAGAGCAGTACTTC. Residues: CAWSVRDRGKEQYF.

A remark on this clone: At one boundary the junction diverges from the germline segment, which might be a read error. J is TRBJ1-1 and V is TRBV7-9, with unresolved D. The germline gives CDR1 SEHNR, CDR2 FQNEAQ (reference sequence). The CDR3 totals 12 residues. The CDR3 protein is CSSSPTNTEAFF. CDR3 nucleotides: TGTTCCAGCAGCCCCACAAACACTGAAGCTTTCTTT. Full variable domain (missing parts from reference TRBV7-9 and TRBJ1-1): DTGVSQNPRHKITKRGQNVTFRCDPISEHNRLYWYRQTLGQGPEFLTYFQNEAQLEKSRLLSDRFSAERPKGSFSTLEIQRTEQGDSAMYLCSSSPTNTEAFFGQGTRLTVV.

The chain employs TRBV11-3 and TRBJ2-1; 9 bases match TRBD2. This CDR3 spans 13 amino acids. Germline trimming cut 10 bases from V and 3 bases from J; bases unmatched to any gene: 4. Germline V gene data show CDR1 as SGHNT and CDR2 as YENEEA. The CDR3 protein is CATSTSGYNEQFF. As DNA, the CDR3 is TGTGCCACCTCGACTAGCGGCTACAATGAGCAGTTCTTC.

This clone appeared a single time. This chain uses TRBV2 with TRBJ1-2; maybe TRBD1 (5 bases). V lost 6 bases and J 0 bases, leaving 14 bases between the germline ends. The CDR3 has 15 residues. Germline loops: CDR1 SNHLY, CDR2 FYNNEI. CDR3 amino acids: CASRGTPQSNYGYTF. The CDR3 bases are TGTGCCAGCAGGGGGACTCCCCAGTCTAACTATGGCTACACCTTC.

V and J are TRBV7-8 and TRBJ2-3; TRBD1 aligns across 8 bases. The V gene end was trimmed by 2 bases and the J gene end by 1 base; junction bases not matched to a gene: 2. The CDR3 runs 15 residues. Germline CDR1 reads SGHVS; CDR2 reads FQNEAQ. The CDR3 coding sequence is TGTGCCAGCAGCTTACAGGGGGCGGGCACAGATACGCAGTATTTT. Its protein is CASSLQGAGTDTQYF.

This chain uses TRBV15 with TRBJ1-1, with D perhaps matching TRBD1 (6 bases). Germline-derived CDR1 and CDR2 are LNHNV and YYDKDF (reference sequence). The CDR3 is 15 amino acids. V lost 1 base and J 10 bases, leaving 19 bases between the germline ends. The DNA for the CDR3 is TGTGCCACCAGCAGAGGAAATCTCTTAGGGGGGGGAGCTTTCTTT. The encoded protein is CATSRGNLLGGGAFF. The full variable domain, its missing parts supplied by reference TRBV15 and TRBJ1-1, is DAMVIQNPRYQVTQFGKPVTLSCSQTLNHNVMYWYQQKSSQAPKLLFHYYDKDFNNEADTPDNFQSRRPNTSFCFLDIRSPGLGDTAMYLCATSRGNLLGGGAFFGQGTRLTVV.

This clone was counted a few times. The chain is built from TRBV6-1 and TRBJ1-1; weak D call: TRBD1 (5 bases). Germline CDR1 is MNHNS and CDR2 is SASEGT. The CDR3 is 12 residues long. The V gene lost 4 bases and the J gene lost 2 bases, with 5 bases spanning the gap. The CDR3, as DNA: TGTGCCAGCAGTGGGACAAACACTGAAGCTTTCTTT. Encoded protein: CASSGTNTEAFF.

The chain recombines TRBV5-4 with TRBJ2-1; D may be TRBD2 (7 bases). V lost 2 bases to trimming and J lost 5 bases, with 17 bases between them. Germline CDR1 SGHNT, CDR2 YYREEE (reference sequence). CDR3 length: 16 residues. In DNA, the CDR3 is TGTGCCAGCAGCTTCGGGGGGCGGGATCTCGACAATGAGCAGTTCTTC. It specifies CASSFGGRDLDNEQFF. The complete variable domain, with remaining parts taken from reference TRBV5-4 and TRBJ2-1, reads ETGVTQSPTHLIKTRGQQVTLRCSSQSGHNTVSWYQQALGQGPQFIFQYYREEENGRGNFPPRFSGLQFPNYSSELNVNALELDDSALYLCASSFGGRDLDNEQFFGPGTRLTVL.

The chain has TRBV7-8 and TRBJ1-2; D is unclear. Germline CDR1 and CDR2: SGHVS and FQNEAQ. V lost 3 bases and J lost 1, with 18 bases in between. This CDR3 contains 17 residues. The CDR3 is CASSFYLSGESNYGYTF. The CDR3 nucleotides are TGTGCCAGCAGCTTCTACTTGAGTGGAGAGAGTAACTATGGCTACACCTTC.